This TCR beta chain was recovered during a study of blood T cell repertoires in COVID-19. About the research overall: Acute-phase and convalescent COVID-19 samples originated in the United States, Italy and Spain.

Only in-frame clones appear in the TCRdb table, and some are missing; sequencing was by immunoSEQ multiplex PCR. The sample carries 160,000 or so clones, more than 75% recorded once. Trimming cost V 3 bases and J 6 bases; bases outside gene matches: 13. In germline, CDR1 is SGHTA, CDR2 FQGNSA. This CDR3 has 18 amino acids. The sample taken for sequencing was PBMCs or T cells enriched from blood (not recorded which). The receptor comes from a human donor with acute COVID-19. The donor label of this sample is uncertain. V is TRBV7-2 and J is TRBJ2-3; 12 bases align to TRBD2. The CDR3 loop is CASSLGLAGGPRLDTQYF. CDR3 nucleotide sequence: TGTGCCAGCAGCTTGGGGCTAGCGGGGGGGCCGCGTTTGGATACGCAGTATTTT.